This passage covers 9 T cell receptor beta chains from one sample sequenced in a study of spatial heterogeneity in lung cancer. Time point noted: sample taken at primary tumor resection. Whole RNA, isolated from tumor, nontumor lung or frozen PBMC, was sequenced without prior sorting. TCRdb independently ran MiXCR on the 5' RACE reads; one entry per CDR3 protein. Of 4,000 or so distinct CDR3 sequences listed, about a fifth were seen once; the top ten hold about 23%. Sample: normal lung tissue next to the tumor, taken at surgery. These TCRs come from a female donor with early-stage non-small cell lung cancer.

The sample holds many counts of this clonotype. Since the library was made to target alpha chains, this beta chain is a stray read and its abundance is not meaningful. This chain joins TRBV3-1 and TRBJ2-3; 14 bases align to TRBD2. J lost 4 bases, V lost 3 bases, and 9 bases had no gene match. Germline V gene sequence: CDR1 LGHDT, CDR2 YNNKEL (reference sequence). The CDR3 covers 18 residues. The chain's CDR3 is CASSHGLAGGPGADTQYF. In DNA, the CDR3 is TGTGCCAGCAGCCACGGACTAGCGGGGGGACCGGGCGCAGATACGCAGTATTTT.

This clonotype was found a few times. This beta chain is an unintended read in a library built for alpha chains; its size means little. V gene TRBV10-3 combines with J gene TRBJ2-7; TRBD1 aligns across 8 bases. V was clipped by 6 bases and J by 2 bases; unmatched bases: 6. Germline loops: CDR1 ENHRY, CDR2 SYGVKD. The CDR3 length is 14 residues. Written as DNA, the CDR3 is TGTGCCATCAGAAGGACAGGGACCGCCTACGAGCAGTACTTC. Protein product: CAIRRTGTAYEQYF.

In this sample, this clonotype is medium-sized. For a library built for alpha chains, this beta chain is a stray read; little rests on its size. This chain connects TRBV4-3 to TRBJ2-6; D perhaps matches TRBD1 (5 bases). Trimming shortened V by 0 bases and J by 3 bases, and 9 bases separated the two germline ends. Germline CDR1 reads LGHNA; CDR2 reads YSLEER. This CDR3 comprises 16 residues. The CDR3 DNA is TGCGCCAGCAGCCAAGATCACAGGTATGGGGCCAACGTCCTGACTTTC. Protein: CASSQDHRYGANVLTF.

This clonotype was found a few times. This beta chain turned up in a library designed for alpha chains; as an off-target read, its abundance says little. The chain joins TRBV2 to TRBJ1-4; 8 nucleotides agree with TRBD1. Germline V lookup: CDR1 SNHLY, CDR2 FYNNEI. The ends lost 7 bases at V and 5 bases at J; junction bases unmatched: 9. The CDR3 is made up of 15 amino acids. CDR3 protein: CASTPGQGPNEKLFF. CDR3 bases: TGTGCCAGCACCCCCGGACAGGGACCAAATGAAAAACTGTTTTTT.

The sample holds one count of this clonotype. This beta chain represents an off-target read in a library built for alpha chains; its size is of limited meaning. CDR3 in DNA: TGCGCCAGCAGCTTGGGAGACTCGGCTGTTGGGACCCAGTACTTC. It codes for CASSLGDSAVGTQYF. This chain links TRBV5-1 with TRBJ2-5; no firm D call. The CDR3 runs to 15 residues. V was clipped by 0 bases and J by 7 bases, with 16 bases between them. CDR1 and CDR2 from the germline V gene are SGHRS and YFSETQ.

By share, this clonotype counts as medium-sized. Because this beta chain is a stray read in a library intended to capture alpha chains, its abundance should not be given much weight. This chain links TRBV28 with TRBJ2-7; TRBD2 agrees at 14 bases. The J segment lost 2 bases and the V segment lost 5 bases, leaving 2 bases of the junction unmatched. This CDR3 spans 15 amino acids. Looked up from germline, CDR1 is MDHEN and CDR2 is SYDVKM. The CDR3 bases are TGTGCCAGCAGTCGGACTAGCGGGAGGACCTACGAGCAGTACTTC. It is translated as CASSRTSGRTYEQYF.

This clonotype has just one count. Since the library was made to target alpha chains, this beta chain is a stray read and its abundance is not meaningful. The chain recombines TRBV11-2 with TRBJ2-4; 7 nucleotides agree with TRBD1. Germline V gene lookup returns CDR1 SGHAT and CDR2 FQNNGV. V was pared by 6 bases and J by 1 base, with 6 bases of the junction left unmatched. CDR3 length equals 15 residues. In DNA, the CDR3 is TGTGCCAGCAGTTCCATACAGGGGGCCAAAAACATTCAGTACTTC. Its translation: CASSSIQGAKNIQYF. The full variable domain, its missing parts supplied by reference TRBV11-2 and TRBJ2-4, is EAGVAQSPRYKIIEKRQSVAFWCNPISGHATLYWYQQILGQGPKLLIQFQNNGVVDDSQLPKDRFSAERLKGVDSTLKIQPAKLEDSAVYLCASSSIQGAKNIQYFGAGTRLSVL.

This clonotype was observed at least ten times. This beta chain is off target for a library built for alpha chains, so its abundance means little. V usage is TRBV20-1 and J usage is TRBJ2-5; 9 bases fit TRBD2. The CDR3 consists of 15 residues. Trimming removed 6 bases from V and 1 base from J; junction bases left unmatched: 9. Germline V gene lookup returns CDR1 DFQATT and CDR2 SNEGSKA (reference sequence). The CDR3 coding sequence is TGCAGTGCGCGGAAGAGCGGGAGGACCCAAGAGACCCAGTACTTC. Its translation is CSARKSGRTQETQYF.

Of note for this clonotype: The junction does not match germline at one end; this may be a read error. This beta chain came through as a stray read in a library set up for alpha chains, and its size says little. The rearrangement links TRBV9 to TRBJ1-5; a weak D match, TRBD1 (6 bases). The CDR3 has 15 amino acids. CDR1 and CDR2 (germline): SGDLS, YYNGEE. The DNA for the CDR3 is TGTGTCAGCAGCGCCACAGGGTTCCCTGATCAGCCCCAGCATTTT. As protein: CVSSATGFPDQPQHF. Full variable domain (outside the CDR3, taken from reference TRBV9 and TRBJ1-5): DSGVTQTPKHLITATGQRVTLRCSPRSGDLSVYWYQQSLDQGLQFLIQYYNGEERAKGNILERFSAQQFPDLHSELNLSSLELGDSALYFCVSSATGFPDQPQHFGDGTRLSIL.